This TCR beta chain is from a study of blood T cell repertoires in COVID-19 (TCRdb year 2020). With respect to the entire study: Collaborator samples came from the United States, Italy and Spain and covered acute and convalescent phases of COVID-19. The prospective study material was composed of cDNA or gDNA derived from T cells, B-cell-depleted T cells, or PBMCs. Deeply sampled blood TCRbeta repertoires from subjects exposed to, actively infected with, or recovered from COVID-19 were included in the dataset. The repertoires were made available in a free public database intended to serve as a resource for research on the immune response to SARS-CoV-2. The samples were drawn from the first 160 participants of the ongoing ImmuneRACE study and from 1,200 or so subjects provided by 6 global collaborators. The sample metadata nearly always contained a de-identified subject ID, COVID-19 status, age in years and sex. Where available, HLA class I and class II types were obtained from metadata supplied by the sample provider rather than from assay-based typing. Study-wide conclusions, independent of this receptor: Clinical and demographic metadata were provided uncurated, with the amount varying by source and participant.

The immunoSEQ Assay, a bias-controlled multiplex PCR, was used to amplify TCRbeta CDR3 regions from genomic DNA. From the authors' description of their analysis: The number of nucleated cells in each sample was estimated from the amplification of reference gene primers within the assay. To quantify the absolute abundance of each unique TCRbeta CDR3 rearrangement, sequence reads were collapsed and filtered. For each sample, productive Simpson clonality was calculated as the square root of Simpson's diversity index over productive rearrangements. As stored in TCRdb, this immuneACCESS dataset retains in-frame rearrangements with V and J assigned. A fraction of the clones does not appear; measured against another copy, unresolved V genes explain less than half of the discrepancy, and the remainder lacks a known reason. V and J calls and clone size are copied from that table; D and trimming were computed from the DNA. The table for this sample lists about 380,000 clones; around 89% of them were counted only once. 1.2% of the sample is held by the ten biggest clonotypes.

On this clone itself: Its target antigen remains unknown. Base qualities are not recorded, but no much larger clone differs from it by a single base.

Enrolling through a virtual design, the prospective study's participants ranged in age from about 18 to 89 years and lived across around 25 United States geographic areas. In the prospective study, participants were assigned to cohorts based on the clinical history participants reported in a screening survey and a study questionnaire. ImmuneRACE Cohort 3 recovered participants were defined by two consecutive negative NP/OP PCR tests, healthcare professional clearance, or symptom resolution. In the prospective study, mobile phlebotomists collected whole blood, serum and a nasopharyngeal or oropharyngeal swab from each participant. Additional blood draws and questionnaires over a roughly two-month period could optionally be provided by prospective study participants. Before DNA extraction, prospective study blood samples were shipped either frozen or at room temperature. For CDR1 and CDR2, the germline V gene lists SQVTM and ANQGSEA. The CDR3 holds 13 amino acids from the cysteine to the phenylalanine. Only CDR3 DNA remains: 39 bases, in frame from the first base. The junction shows trimming of 7 bases on V and 2 bases on J, plus 12 bases between the germline ends.

Rearrangement joined TRBV29-1 to TRBJ1-3, with the identity of the D gene unclear. The receptor's source is a woman between 18 and 29 years old who had recovered from COVID-19. The sequenced sample consisted of PBMCs or T cells enriched from blood (not recorded which). For the CDR3, the sequence is CSASSSTGNTIYF. The nucleotide sequence reads as follows: TGCAGCGCTTCATCCTCTACTGGAAACACCATATATTTT.